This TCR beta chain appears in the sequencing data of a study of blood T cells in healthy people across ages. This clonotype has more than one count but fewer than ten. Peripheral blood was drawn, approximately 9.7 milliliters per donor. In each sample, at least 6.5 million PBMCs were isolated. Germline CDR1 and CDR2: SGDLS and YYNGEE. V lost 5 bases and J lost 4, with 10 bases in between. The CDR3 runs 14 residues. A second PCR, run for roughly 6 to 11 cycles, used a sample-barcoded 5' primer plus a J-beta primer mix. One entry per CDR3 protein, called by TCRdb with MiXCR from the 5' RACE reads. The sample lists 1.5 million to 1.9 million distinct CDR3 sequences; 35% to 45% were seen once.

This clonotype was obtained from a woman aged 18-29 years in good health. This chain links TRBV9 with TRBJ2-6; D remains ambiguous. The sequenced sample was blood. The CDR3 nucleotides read TGTGCCAGCAGTCCCCTGAAGGGGGCCAACGTCCTGACTTTC. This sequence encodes CASSPLKGANVLTF. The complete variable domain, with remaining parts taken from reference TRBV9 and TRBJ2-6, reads DSGVTQTPKHLITATGQRVTLRCSPRSGDLSVYWYQQSLDQGLQFLIQYYNGEERAKGNILERFSAQQFPDLHSELNLSSLELGDSALYFCASSPLKGANVLTFGAGSRLTVL.